This is a list of T cell receptor beta chains from one sample in a study of identical twins. TCRdb analysed the 5' RACE reads with MiXCR anew, one entry per CDR3 protein. The table has fewer than 650,000 distinct CDR3 sequences, less than 9% seen once. These data were also filed under a second study, of yellow fever vaccine responses in identical twins.

The sample comprised PBMCs. The receptors derive from a woman under 30 in good health. Each CDR3 is given with its conserved first and last residue. Fields, in order: clone size, CDR3 length, D gene, J gene, V gene, CDR3 DNA, CDR3 protein. D genes are given only for firm matches. Clone size is not always given. Where it is, it says once, few, many or a class for expanded clones.

NA	14	NA	TRBJ2-1	TRBV7-9	TGTGCCAGCAGATCTCTAAGGGCCCACAATGAGCAGTTCTTC	CASRSLRAHNEQFF
few	14	TRBD1	TRBJ1-6	TRBV6-1	TGTGCCAGCAGAGAACAGGGGATCAATTCACCCCTCCACTTT	CASREQGINSPLHF
few	14	NA	TRBJ1-6	TRBV4-1	TGCGCCAGCAGCTCCCGGACTGGTAATTCACCCCTCCACTTT	CASSSRTGNSPLHF
many	12	NA	TRBJ1-2	TRBV12-3/TRBV12-4	TGTGCCAGCAGCCCTGGTTTCTATGGCTACACCTTC	CASSPGFYGYTF
many	14	TRBD2	TRBJ2-3	TRBV7-2	TGTGCCAGCAGCTTTAGCGGGGGAACAGATACGCAGTATTTT	CASSFSGGTDTQYF
many	14	TRBD1	TRBJ2-7	TRBV12-3/TRBV12-4	TGTGCCACCTCCCTCGACAGGGGGCATGGGGAGCAGTACTTC	CATSLDRGHGEQYF
many	13	NA	TRBJ2-3	TRBV10-3	TGTGCCATCAGTGTCGAGGGGACAGATACGCAGTATTTT	CAISVEGTDTQYF
many	14	NA	TRBJ2-4	TRBV5-1	TGCGCCAGCAGCTCTACAGGGACTTTAAACATTCAGTACTTC	CASSSTGTLNIQYF
few	14	NA	TRBJ1-6	TRBV5-1	TGCGCCAGCAGCTTTACAGGGTCGGATTCACCCCTCCACTTT	CASSFTGSDSPLHF
NA	16	NA	TRBJ2-2	TRBV7-9	TGTGCCAGCAGCTTAGTAGGGTCCCCTAGCACCGGGGAGCTGTTTTTT	CASSLVGSPSTGELFF
NA	14	TRBD2	TRBJ2-5	TRBV20-1	TGCAGTGCTGGACTAGCGGGGAAGCAAGAGACCCAGTACTTC	CSAGLAGKQETQYF
few	14	TRBD2	TRBJ2-7	TRBV11-2	TGTGCCAGCAGCTGGGCTAGCGGGAGCCACGAGCAGTACTTC	CASSWASGSHEQYF
few	15	NA	TRBJ1-6	TRBV3-1	TGTGCCAGCAGCCCTCTCCCAGGGGACAATTCACCCCTCCACTTT	CASSPLPGDNSPLHF
NA	17	NA	TRBJ2-6	TRBV7-9	TGTGCCAGCAGCCCCCAAAGACAGGTCTCTGGGGCCAACGTCCTGACTTTC	CASSPQRQVSGANVLTF
NA	13	TRBD2	TRBJ2-7	TRBV29-1	TGCAGCGTTACCAGCGGGGGCTCCTACGAGCAGTACTTC	CSVTSGGSYEQYF
many	14	NA	TRBJ2-1	TRBV29-1	TGCAGCGTTGAAGGGGGCATCACCTACAATGAGCAGTTCTTC	CSVEGGITYNEQFF
many	15	NA	TRBJ1-1	TRBV28	TGTGCCAGCAGTTCCCCCCCTGGGGGGAACACTGAAGCTTTCTTT	CASSSPPGGNTEAFF
many	13	NA	TRBJ2-1	TRBV24-1	TGTGCCACCAGTGATTTGTCACGGGATGAGCAGTTCTTC	CATSDLSRDEQFF
NA	13	NA	TRBJ2-7	TRBV18	TGTGCCAGCTCACCTTGGGGGACCTACGAGCAGTACTTC	CASSPWGTYEQYF
many	10	NA	TRBJ1-5	TRBV20-1	TGCAGTGACAGAGATCAGCCCCAGCATTTT	CSDRDQPQHF
few	15	TRBD2	TRBJ2-3	TRBV27	TGTGCCAGCAGTCACCAGCGGGAGGGCACAGATACGCAGTATTTT	CASSHQREGTDTQYF
NA	14	TRBD1	TRBJ2-3	TRBV2	TGTGCCACCTTCTTGGACAGGGGAACAGATACGCAGTATTTT	CATFLDRGTDTQYF
NA	13	NA	TRBJ2-2	TRBV6-4	TGTGCCAGCCGGTGGGAAGACACCGGGGAGCTGTTTTTT	CASRWEDTGELFF
many	14	NA	TRBJ2-7	TRBV12-3/TRBV12-4	TGTGCCAGCAGACCCGGTTTGACAGGATACGAGCAGTACTTC	CASRPGLTGYEQYF
NA	15	NA	TRBJ2-1	TRBV5-1	TGCGCCAGCAGGGAGGGGGGGACCTCCTACAATGAGCAGTTCTTC	CASREGGTSYNEQFF
many	16	TRBD2	TRBJ2-7	TRBV12-3/TRBV12-4	TGTGCCAGCACCGAGGGAGCGGGGGCTCGAAGCTACGAGCAGTACTTC	CASTEGAGARSYEQYF
few	15	TRBD2	TRBJ2-7	TRBV5-1	TGCGCCAGCAGGTTACTAGCGGGACCCTCCTACGAGCAGTACTTC	CASRLLAGPSYEQYF
few	13	NA	TRBJ2-2	TRBV10-1	TGCGCCAGCAGCCCCGGTGGCCTGGGGGAGCTGTTTTTT	CASSPGGLGELFF
many	15	TRBD1	TRBJ2-1	TRBV5-6	TGTGCCAGCAGCTTGGCGGGACAGGGTCACAATGAGCAGTTCTTC	CASSLAGQGHNEQFF
few	16	TRBD1	TRBJ2-1	TRBV27	TGTGCCAGCAGTTTAGCCGGGACAGGGTTCTACAATGAGCAGTTCTTC	CASSLAGTGFYNEQFF
few	15	NA	TRBJ1-4	TRBV6-5	TGTGCCAGCAGTTACTCGAGGGGGATTGATGAAAAACTGTTTTTT	CASSYSRGIDEKLFF
many	14	TRBD1	TRBJ1-1	TRBV29-1	TGCAGCGTTGATACCCCTCCGGGACAGAATGAAGCTTTCTTT	CSVDTPPGQNEAFF
few	18	NA	TRBJ2-1	TRBV12-3/TRBV12-4	TGTGCCAGCAGTTTTTCCCCACTTCTAGATTCCTCCTACAATGAGCAGTTCTTC	CASSFSPLLDSSYNEQFF
few	17	NA	TRBJ1-4	TRBV5-1	TGCGCCAGCAGCTTGTACCCTACTTATTCAACTAATGAAAAACTGTTTTTT	CASSLYPTYSTNEKLFF
few	18	TRBD1	TRBJ2-3	TRBV3-1	TGTGCCAGCACCTTCTCGATCCGGGACAGGGGAGCGTCAGATACGCAGTATTTT	CASTFSIRDRGASDTQYF
many	16	NA	TRBJ1-2	TRBV5-5	TGTGCCAGCAGCTTGGAGGTCAGGCCTACCCTCTATGGCTACACCTTC	CASSLEVRPTLYGYTF
few	16	TRBD1	TRBJ2-1	TRBV7-8	TGTGCCAGCAGCCCAGGACAGGGGTTAACCTACAATGAGCAGTTCTTC	CASSPGQGLTYNEQFF
NA	16	NA	TRBJ2-7	TRBV12-3/TRBV12-4	TGTGCCAGCAGCCTATCCGGGGCGTTTTCAGGGTACGAGCAGTACTTC	CASSLSGAFSGYEQYF
many	15	TRBD1	TRBJ1-5	TRBV12-3/TRBV12-4	TGTGCCAGCAGTTTACGGGGACAGGGAAATCAGCCCCAGCATTTT	CASSLRGQGNQPQHF
NA	18	TRBD2	TRBJ2-1	TRBV10-3	TGTGCCATCAGCCAGAGGGCTAGCGGGGGGGCTTTTTACAATGAGCAGTTCTTC	CAISQRASGGAFYNEQFF
few	14	NA	TRBJ2-5	TRBV28	TGTGCCAGCAGGGCCATAACGATACAAGAGACCCAGTACTTC	CASRAITIQETQYF
many	15	TRBD2	TRBJ2-1	TRBV7-9	TGTGCCAGCAGCTTAGTCGGGACTAGCGGCAATGAGCAGTTCTTC	CASSLVGTSGNEQFF
many	15	TRBD1	TRBJ1-5	TRBV7-9	TGTGCCAGCAGCTCAGGGGGCTGGAGCAATCAGCCCCAGCATTTT	CASSSGGWSNQPQHF
NA	14	NA	TRBJ1-1	TRBV6-1	TGTGCCAGCAGGAGCGGACCCATGAACACTGAAGCTTTCTTT	CASRSGPMNTEAFF
few	14	NA	TRBJ2-3	TRBV20-1	TGCAGTGCTAGAAAGACCGGAAGCCGGAAAACGCAGTATTTT	CSARKTGSRKTQYF
few	13	NA	TRBJ2-3	TRBV24-1	TGTGCCACCAGTGATTTTCACACAGATACGCAGTATTTT	CATSDFHTDTQYF
few	15	NA	TRBJ2-1	TRBV7-9	TGTGCCAGCAGCTTAACGGGCGGGGTTAACAATGAGCAGTTCTTC	CASSLTGGVNNEQFF
many	15	TRBD1	TRBJ2-5	TRBV20-1	TGCAGTGCTACAGGGGGCGCAGGCCGATGGGAGACCCAGTACTTC	CSATGGAGRWETQYF
few	15	TRBD2	TRBJ2-1	TRBV2	TGTGCCAGCAGGCTTCTAGCGGGAGCGGGTAATGAGCAGTTCTTC	CASRLLAGAGNEQFF
NA	13	TRBD2	TRBJ2-7	TRBV10-3	TGTGCCATCAGCGGGAGGCCACACTACGAGCAGTACTTC	CAISGRPHYEQYF
few	14	NA	TRBJ2-3	TRBV7-2	TGTGCCAGCAGCTTAGGTTCTCAGGGGAATACGCAGTATTTT	CASSLGSQGNTQYF
many	16	NA	TRBJ2-1	TRBV5-1	TGCGCCAGCAGCTGGGAGACGGGACGGACAATCAATGAGCAGTTCTTC	CASSWETGRTINEQFF
few	15	NA	TRBJ2-7	TRBV3-1	TGTGCCAGCAGCCAATCCCTACTAGTTAGCTACGAGCAGTACTTC	CASSQSLLVSYEQYF
NA	16	NA	TRBJ1-6	TRBV7-9	TGTGCCAGCAGCTCACCCGGGTTCTCCTATAATTCACCCCTCCACTTT	CASSSPGFSYNSPLHF
few	15	NA	TRBJ1-2	TRBV5-1	TGCGCCAGCAGCTCAGTTGGGGGCTGGTATTATGGCTACACCTTC	CASSSVGGWYYGYTF
many	15	NA	TRBJ1-1	TRBV28	TGTGCCAGCAGAAACACCGTTCGCTTAAACACTGAAGCTTTCTTT	CASRNTVRLNTEAFF
NA	16	TRBD1	TRBJ2-7	TRBV19	TGTGCCAGTAGCCTAGGGACAGGGGGCTCTGTTTACGAGCAGTACTTC	CASSLGTGGSVYEQYF
few	11	NA	TRBJ2-5	TRBV29-1	TGCAGCGCTGGGAGCAAAGAGACCCAGTACTTC	CSAGSKETQYF
many	16	NA	TRBJ1-6	TRBV7-9	TGTGCCAGCAGCGATCTCTCCGGAATACAGAATTCACCCCTCCACTTT	CASSDLSGIQNSPLHF
few	18	TRBD2	TRBJ2-5	TRBV15	TGTGCCACCAGCAGAGTTTGGAGACTAGCGGGGCGCCAAGAGACCCAGTACTTC	CATSRVWRLAGRQETQYF